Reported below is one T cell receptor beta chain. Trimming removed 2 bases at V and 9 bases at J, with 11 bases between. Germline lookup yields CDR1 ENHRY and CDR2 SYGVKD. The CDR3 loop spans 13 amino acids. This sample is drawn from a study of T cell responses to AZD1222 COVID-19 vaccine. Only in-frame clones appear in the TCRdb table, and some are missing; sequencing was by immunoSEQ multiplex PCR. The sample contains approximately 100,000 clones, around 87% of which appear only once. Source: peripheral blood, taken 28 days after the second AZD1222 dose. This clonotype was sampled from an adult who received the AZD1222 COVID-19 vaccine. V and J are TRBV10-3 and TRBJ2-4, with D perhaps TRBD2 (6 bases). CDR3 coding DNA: TGTGCCATCAGTGAGCGGGAGTGGAGCATTCAGTACTTC. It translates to CAISEREWSIQYF.